This entry concerns a single T cell receptor (beta chain). There is no known antigen for this receptor. No quality values exist for individual bases; no much larger clone is one base distant. These data originate in a study of CD4 T cell repertoires and nickel (dated by TCRdb to between 2020 and 2021). The V end gives up 1 base and the J end 4 bases, leaving 4 bases in the junction not matched to a gene. Taken from cysteine to phenylalanine, the CDR3 has 15 residues. CDR3 DNA only is kept here, 45 bases in frame from base 1. CDR1 and CDR2, looked up from the germline V gene, are SGHTA and FQGNSA. The library was generated by RT-PCR. The sequencer was an Illumina MiSeq. Using fastp at Q25 and MiXCR, TCRdb reprocessed the public reads and kept productive beta chains. Each CDR3 protein appears once, grouped with its most common genes and DNA. For this sample there are 340 or so distinct CDR3 sequences; approximately 55% appear just once. The top ten clones comprise 12% of the sample.

The TCR originated in a human donor in a nickel allergy study, with or without nickel allergy (not recorded which). It is not recorded whether this sample comes from one donor or several. The sequencing input was CD4+ T cells from blood, not recorded whether cultured. The chain links TRBV7-2 with TRBJ2-5; 9 bases in between match TRBD2. This receptor carries the CDR3 CASSLVAGGPETQYF. The nucleotide sequence reads TGTGCCAGCAGCTTAGTTGCGGGGGGGCCAGAGACCCAGTACTTC.